This T cell receptor beta chain was captured in a study of blood T cell repertoires in COVID-19. Sequencing used immunoSEQ multiplex PCR; TCRdb keeps in-frame clones, though not all of them. The sample holds about 50,000 clones; over 75% are singletons and the top ten take roughly a tenth. This clonotype was obtained from a human donor in a cohort sampled during active COVID-19. Sequenced sample: peripheral blood.

The CDR3 loop is CASSLIAALSYEQYF. The DNA of the CDR3 is TGTGCCAGCAGTTTAATAGCGGCCCTCTCCTACGAGCAGTACTTC. The chain joins TRBV28 to TRBJ2-7, with D perhaps TRBD2 (6 bases). The germline V and J ends were trimmed by 2 bases and 0 bases, with 11 bases remaining between them. Germline V gene lookup returns CDR1 MDHEN and CDR2 SYDVKM. The CDR3 consists of 15 residues.